The TCR beta chain under discussion was sequenced for a study of cytomegalovirus exposure and HLA in healthy donors. Study conclusions and caveats: A later analysis linked roughly 17,000 TCR beta sequences to HLA alleles at 0.05 false discovery rate. The productive fraction for most TCR beta V segments was about 87% or about 30% in an earlier analysis. Specificity for CMV antigens was confirmed in vitro for three of the CMV-associated chains. The study recorded 150 to 200 TCR beta chains that were cytomegalovirus-associated.

This clone was counted between two and nine times. Its target is not known. PCR involved 60 Vbeta and 13 Jbeta primers. Assay used: immunoSEQ multiplex PCR; TCRdb lists only in-frame clones, some missing. The sample carries about 160,000 clones, over 60% recorded once. Germline CDR1 is MNHNY and CDR2 is SVGAGI (reference sequence). The CDR3 runs to 14 residues. Trimming took off 6 bases at V and 4 bases at J, with 14 bases between the two ends. Sequenced sample: PBMCs. This TCR derives from a woman under 40 in good health and CMV-seronegative. This chain joins TRBV6-6 and TRBJ2-3, with a tentative D call TRBD1 (5 bases). CDR3 loop: CASSPREVADTQYF. CDR3 nucleotides: TGTGCCAGCAGCCCCAGGGAAGTGGCAGATACGCAGTATTTT.